These 27 T cell receptor beta chains were all obtained from the same sample, sequenced in a study of T cells in localized non-small cell lung cancer. Using immunoSEQ multiplex PCR, the repertoire was profiled, and TCRdb retains in-frame clones only, with some absent. Among 100,000 to 150,000 clones listed, around 89% were seen once. Sample: peripheral blood, taken before any cancer treatment. The receptors were gathered from a female donor older than 55 with stage I lung adenocarcinoma.

V usage is TRBV6-5 and J usage is TRBJ2-7; D is unresolved. Trimming pared 0 bases from V and 3 bases from J, leaving 6 bases between. The CDR3 runs 13 residues. The germline gives CDR1 MNHEY, CDR2 SVGAGI. The CDR3 sequence is CASSYSAGYEQYF. CDR3 coding DNA: TGTGCCAGCAGTTACTCTGCAGGCTACGAGCAGTACTTC.

This chain connects TRBV28 to TRBJ2-7; D ambiguous. CDR1 and CDR2 (germline): MDHEN, SYDVKM. V was pared by 6 bases and J by 6 bases, with 27 bases between. CDR3 length equals 17 residues. DNA of the CDR3: TGTGCCAGCAGCCTTAACCTCTTGGGCCCCAATTTCTTCGAGCAGTACTTC. This codes for CASSLNLLGPNFFEQYF. The full variable domain, its missing parts supplied by reference TRBV28 and TRBJ2-7, is DVKVTQSSRYLVKRTGEKVFLECVQDMDHENMFWYRQDPGLGLRLIYFSYDVKMKEKGDIPEGYSVSREKKERFSLILESASTNQTSMYLCASSLNLLGPNFFEQYFGPGTRLTVT.

The chain couples TRBV30 to TRBJ2-1; the match to TRBD2 covers 11 bases. The ends lost 6 bases at V and 8 bases at J; junction bases unmatched: 6. The germline V gene encodes CDR1 GTSNPN and CDR2 SVGIG (reference sequence). The CDR3 is made up of 13 amino acids. The DNA for the CDR3 is TGTGCCTGCACTAGCGGGAGTTTCGATGAGCAGTTCTTC. Its translation: CACTSGSFDEQFF.

The chain recombines TRBV9 with TRBJ2-5; D gene uncertain. CDR1 SGDLS and CDR2 YYNGEE come from the germline V gene. Trimming stripped 1 base from V and 5 bases from J, with 9 bases between. The CDR3 length is 13 residues. As DNA, the CDR3 is TGTGCCAGCAGCGTACCCCCCTTGGAGACCCAGTACTTC. It encodes CASSVPPLETQYF.

The rearrangement uses TRBV5-6 and TRBJ1-1, with 11 bases aligning to TRBD1. The CDR3 loop spans 16 amino acids. Germline CDR1 is SGHDT and CDR2 is YYEEEE. The ends lost 2 bases at V and 5 bases at J; junction bases unmatched: 8. For the CDR3, the DNA is TGTGCCAGCAGCTTCGGGACAGGGGGGTTTTTGACTGAAGCTTTCTTT. Protein product: CASSFGTGGFLTEAFF.

The chain employs TRBV5-1 and TRBJ2-5, with TRBD1 identical over 8 bases. The ends lost 0 bases at V and 7 bases at J; junction bases unmatched: 8. From germline, CDR1 is SGHRS and CDR2 YFSETQ. The CDR3 sequence is 15 residues long. This CDR3 reads CASSLGDRSLGTQYF. In DNA, the CDR3 is TGCGCCAGCAGCTTGGGGGACAGGAGCCTGGGGACCCAGTACTTC.

The rearrangement joins TRBV5-4 to TRBJ2-5, with 9 bases lining up with TRBD2. Germline V gives CDR1 SGHNT, CDR2 YYREEE (reference sequence). V dropped 5 bases and J dropped 4; count of bases not matched to a gene: 6. The CDR3 spans 14 residues. In nucleotides, the CDR3 is TGTGCCAGCAGGCTAGCGGGACTCTTAGAGACCCAGTACTTC. As protein: CASRLAGLLETQYF. Variable domain in full (rest from reference TRBV5-4 and TRBJ2-5): ETGVTQSPTHLIKTRGQQVTLRCSSQSGHNTVSWYQQALGQGPQFIFQYYREEENGRGNFPPRFSGLQFPNYSSELNVNALELDDSALYLCASRLAGLLETQYFGPGTRLLVL.

Comment on this clone: This sample also contains other DNA sequences that code for the same CDR3. This rearrangement joins TRBV18 to TRBJ2-1, with TRBD2 identical over 8 bases. The CDR3 is 15 amino acids. From germline, CDR1 is KGHSH and CDR2 LQKENI. V lost 4 bases to trimming and J lost 3 bases; unmatched junction nucleotides: 5. In DNA form, the CDR3 reads TGTGCCAGCTCACGAGGACTAGCAGACTACAATGAGCAGTTCTTC. Translation: CASSRGLADYNEQFF.

This clone was counted only a few times. V gene TRBV5-4 combines with J gene TRBJ1-1, with D hard to call. The V end lost 0 bases, the J end lost 2 bases, and 5 bases lay between the germline ends. CDR1 and CDR2 (germline): SGHNT, YYREEE (reference sequence). This CDR3 region has 13 residues. The DNA for the CDR3 is TGTGCCAGCAGCTTGGCCAAAAACACTGAAGCTTTCTTT. Translating it yields CASSLAKNTEAFF.

This rearrangement joins TRBV7-9 to TRBJ2-5; TRBD1 matches 11 bases. Looked up from germline, CDR1 is SEHNR and CDR2 is FQNEAQ (reference sequence). V lost 5 bases and J lost 1; bases outside the gene matches: 3. There are 15 residues in the CDR3. CDR3: CASSVGTGGQETQYF. The DNA for the CDR3 is TGTGCCAGCAGCGTCGGGACAGGGGGCCAAGAGACCCAGTACTTC.

The rearrangement joins TRBV5-1 to TRBJ1-4; tentative D call: TRBD1 (5 bases). The germline V gene encodes CDR1 SGHRS and CDR2 YFSETQ. Trimming stripped 4 bases from V and 5 bases from J, with 15 bases between. This CDR3 has 15 amino acids. The CDR3 reads CASSRDGAENEKLFF. CDR3 DNA sequence: TGCGCCAGCAGCAGGGACGGGGCAGAGAATGAAAAACTGTTTTTT.

The chain uses TRBV18 and TRBJ2-2; 10 bases are a match to TRBD2. The length of the CDR3 is 14 residues. V was clipped by 3 bases and J by 7 bases; unmatched bases: 2. CDR1 and CDR2 from the germline V gene are KGHSH and LQKENI. The CDR3: CASSPGLAIGELFF. DNA for the CDR3: TGTGCCAGCTCACCGGGACTAGCGATCGGGGAGCTGTTTTTT.

The chain uses TRBV7-2 and TRBJ1-2, with TRBD1 identical over 7 bases. V was clipped by 4 bases and J by 7 bases; unmatched bases: 9. The V gene's germline CDR1 is SGHTA and CDR2 FQGNSA. The CDR3 covers 14 residues. The CDR3 loop is CASSSARGSRGYTF. For the CDR3, the DNA is TGTGCCAGCAGCTCCGCCAGGGGGAGTCGTGGCTACACCTTC.

This rearrangement joins TRBV9 to TRBJ1-3; D call uncertain. The length of the CDR3 is 16 residues. V was shortened by 3 bases and J by 0 bases, with 13 bases between the two germline ends. CDR1 and CDR2 (germline): SGDLS, YYNGEE. The CDR3 here is CASSASPGRSGNTIYF. CDR3 bases: TGTGCCAGCAGCGCGTCGCCAGGTCGCTCTGGAAACACCATATATTTT.

This clone was recorded once. The V gene is TRBV6-5, the J gene TRBJ2-1; D call uncertain. The CDR3 totals 12 residues. CDR1 MNHEY and CDR2 SVGAGI come from the germline V gene. Trimming removed 5 bases at V and 10 bases at J, with 12 bases between. CDR3 DNA: TGTGCCAGCAGTCCACCTAGTGGCGAGCAGTTCTTC. Encoded protein: CASSPPSGEQFF.

V is TRBV2 and J is TRBJ1-5; a weak D match, TRBD1 (6 bases). Trimming left V 6 bases short and J 0 bases short, with 18 bases between. Germline V gene sequence: CDR1 SNHLY, CDR2 FYNNEI. The CDR3 is made up of 17 amino acids. The CDR3 loop reads CASRPRPTGDSNQPQHF. The CDR3 DNA sequence: TGTGCCAGCAGGCCCAGGCCGACAGGAGATAGCAATCAGCCCCAGCATTTT.

This sequence joins TRBV7-2 and TRBJ2-7; 10 bases are shared with TRBD1. Germline loops: CDR1 SGHTA, CDR2 FQGNSA. The CDR3 is 14 residues long. With V trimmed by 1 base and J by 8 bases, 5 bases remained unmatched. The CDR3 protein is CASSLDGQGDKQYF. The DNA for the CDR3 is TGTGCCAGCAGCTTAGATGGACAGGGGGACAAGCAGTACTTC.

The chain has TRBV6-6 and TRBJ2-1; D is ambiguous. The CDR3 consists of 15 residues. V was shortened by 0 bases and J by 6 bases, with 12 bases between the two germline ends. Germline V lookup: CDR1 MNHNY, CDR2 SVGAGI (reference sequence). The CDR3: CASSYSNSAANEQFF. Written as DNA, the CDR3 is TGTGCCAGCAGTTACTCGAATTCGGCCGCCAATGAGCAGTTCTTC.

The chain carries TRBV10-1 and TRBJ2-1; 11 bases agree with TRBD1. V lost 3 bases and J lost 9; bases outside the gene matches: 7. CDR1 WNHNN and CDR2 SYGVQD come from the germline V gene (reference sequence). This CDR3 comprises 15 residues. CDR3: CASSDRDRGLPEQFF. Written as DNA, the CDR3 is TGCGCCAGCAGTGACCGGGACAGGGGGTTACCTGAGCAGTTCTTC.

The chain recombines TRBV6-1 with TRBJ2-7; D ambiguous. Trimming removed 7 bases from V and 3 bases from J, with 10 bases in between. CDR1 is MNHNS, CDR2 SASEGT, per germline. The CDR3 loop spans 12 amino acids. The CDR3 DNA follows: TGTGCCAGCATGGGGTCTATCTACGAGCAGTACTTC. It specifies CASMGSIYEQYF.

V gene TRBV7-2 combines with J gene TRBJ2-7, with a weak D call TRBD2 (6 bases). The CDR3 loop spans 14 amino acids. CDR1 and CDR2 from the germline V gene are SGHTA and FQGNSA. Trimming removed 1 base from V and 3 bases from J, with 10 bases in between. The CDR3 DNA is TGTGCCAGCAGCTTAGGCTCCGGGGGCTACGAGCAGTACTTC. Translated: CASSLGSGGYEQYF.

This clone was observed once. The genes are TRBV19 and TRBJ2-2; 16 positions agree with TRBD2. Germline V gives CDR1 LNHDA, CDR2 SQIVND (reference sequence). The V gene end was trimmed by 4 bases and the J gene end by 4 bases; junction bases not matched to a gene: 3. This CDR3 comprises 17 residues. The chain's CDR3 is CASSRGLAGGSTGELFF. Written as DNA, the CDR3 is TGTGCCAGTAGTAGGGGACTAGCGGGAGGGAGCACCGGGGAGCTGTTTTTT.

V is TRBV10-3 and J is TRBJ2-2; 7 bases are shared with TRBD1. Germline CDR1 ENHRY, CDR2 SYGVKD. Trimming cost V 6 bases and J 4 bases; bases outside gene matches: 5. This CDR3 has 14 amino acids. The chain's CDR3 is CAISLTGSTGELFF. The CDR3 nucleotides are TGTGCCATCAGCCTGACAGGGTCCACCGGGGAGCTGTTTTTT.

The rearrangement uses TRBV2 and TRBJ1-4; tentatively, D is TRBD1 (6 bases). The germline V gene has CDR1 SNHLY and CDR2 FYNNEI. This CDR3 has 13 amino acids. V lost 6 bases to trimming and J lost 5 bases, with 10 bases between them. The CDR3 DNA is TGTGCCAGCAGCCTAGACAGGAATGAAAAACTGTTTTTT. Its protein is CASSLDRNEKLFF.

The chain employs TRBV6-6 and TRBJ2-7; D unresolved. The V and J ends lost 2 bases and 3 bases respectively, with 8 bases between them. The CDR3 runs 13 residues. Germline V lookup: CDR1 MNHNY, CDR2 SVGAGI (reference sequence). The CDR3 protein is CASSYGHSYEQYF. CDR3 nucleotides: TGTGCCAGCAGTTACGGCCATAGCTACGAGCAGTACTTC.

The rearrangement uses TRBV20-1 and TRBJ2-5; no reliable D call. CDR1 and CDR2 (germline): DFQATT, SNEGSKA (reference sequence). CDR3 size: 11 residues. The ends were cut back, 4 bases at V and 13 bases at J, with 16 bases in the middle. The CDR3 nucleotides read TGCAGTGCTACACCCCCCCCAGTAGGGTACTTC. This translates into CSATPPPVGYF.

V usage is TRBV18 and J usage is TRBJ2-1; D may correspond to TRBD1 or TRBD2 (5 bases each). V shed 3 bases and J shed 12 bases, with 27 bases lying between them. CDR1 and CDR2 from the germline V gene are KGHSH and LQKENI. The CDR3 runs to 17 residues. As DNA, the CDR3 is TGTGCCAGCTCACCTCCCAAGCGCGTCAGGGACGTTGGCTGGCAGTTCTTC. It specifies CASSPPKRVRDVGWQFF.